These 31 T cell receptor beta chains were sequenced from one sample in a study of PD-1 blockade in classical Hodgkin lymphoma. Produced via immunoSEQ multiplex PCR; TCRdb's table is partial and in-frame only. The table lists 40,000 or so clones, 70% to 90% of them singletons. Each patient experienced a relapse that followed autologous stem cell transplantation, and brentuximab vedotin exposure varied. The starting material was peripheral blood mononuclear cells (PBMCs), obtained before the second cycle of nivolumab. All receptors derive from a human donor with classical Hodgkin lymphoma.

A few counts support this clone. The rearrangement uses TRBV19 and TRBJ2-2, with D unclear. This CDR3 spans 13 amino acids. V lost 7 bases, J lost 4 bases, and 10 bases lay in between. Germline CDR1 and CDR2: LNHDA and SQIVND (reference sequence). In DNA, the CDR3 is TGTGCCAGTATAAGGGTAGGCACCGGGGAGCTGTTTTTT. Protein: CASIRVGTGELFF.

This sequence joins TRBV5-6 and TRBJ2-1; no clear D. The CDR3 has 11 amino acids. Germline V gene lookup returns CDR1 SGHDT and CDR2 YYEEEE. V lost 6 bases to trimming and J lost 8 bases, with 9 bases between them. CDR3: CASTGSDEQFF. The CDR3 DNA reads TGTGCCAGCACCGGAAGCGATGAGCAGTTCTTC.

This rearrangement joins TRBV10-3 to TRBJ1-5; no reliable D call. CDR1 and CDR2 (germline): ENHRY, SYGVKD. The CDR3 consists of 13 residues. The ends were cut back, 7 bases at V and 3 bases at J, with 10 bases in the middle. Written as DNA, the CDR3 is TGTGCCATCATGGCGGGGTTCAATCAGCCCCAGCATTTT. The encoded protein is CAIMAGFNQPQHF.

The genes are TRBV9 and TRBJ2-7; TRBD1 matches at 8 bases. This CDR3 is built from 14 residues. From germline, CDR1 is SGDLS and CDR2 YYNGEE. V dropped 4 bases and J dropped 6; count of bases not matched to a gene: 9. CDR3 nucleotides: TGTGCCAGCAGCCCCAGCCAACAGGGGGGCGAGCAGTACTTC. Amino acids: CASSPSQQGGEQYF.

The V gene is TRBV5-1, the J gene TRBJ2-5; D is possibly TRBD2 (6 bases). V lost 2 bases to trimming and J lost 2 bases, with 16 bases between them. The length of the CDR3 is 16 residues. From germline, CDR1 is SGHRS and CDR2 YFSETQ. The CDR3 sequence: CASSFSPRERQETQYF. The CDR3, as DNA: TGCGCCAGCAGCTTCTCCCCCCGGGAGAGACAAGAGACCCAGTACTTC.

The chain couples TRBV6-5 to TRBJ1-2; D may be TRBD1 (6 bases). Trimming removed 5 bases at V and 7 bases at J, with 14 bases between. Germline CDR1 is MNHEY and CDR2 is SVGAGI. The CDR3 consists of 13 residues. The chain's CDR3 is CASSKAGATGYTF. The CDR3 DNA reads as TGTGCCAGCAGTAAAGCAGGGGCTACTGGCTACACCTTC.

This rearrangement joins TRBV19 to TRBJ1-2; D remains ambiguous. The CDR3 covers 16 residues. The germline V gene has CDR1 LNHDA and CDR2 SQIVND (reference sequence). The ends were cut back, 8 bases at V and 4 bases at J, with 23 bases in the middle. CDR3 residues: CASAKQEALLGYGYTF. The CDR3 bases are TGTGCCAGTGCCAAACAAGAGGCATTATTGGGCTATGGCTACACCTTC. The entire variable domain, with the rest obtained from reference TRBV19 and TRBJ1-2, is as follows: DGGITQSPKYLFRKEGQNVTLSCEQNLNHDAMYWYRQDPGQGLRLIYYSQIVNDFQKGDIAEGYSVSREKKESFPLTVTSAQKNPTAFYLCASAKQEALLGYGYTFGSGTRLTVV.

CDR3 DNA: TGTGCCAGCAGCAGGGGAGGTTTTGAAAAACTGTTTTTT. It encodes CASSRGGFEKLFF. The chain recombines TRBV6-5 with TRBJ1-4; D possibly corresponds to TRBD1 (6 bases). CDR1 and CDR2 (germline): MNHEY, SVGAGI. CDR3 length: 13 residues. With 6 bases removed from V and 7 bases from J, the gap between germline ends came to 12 bases.

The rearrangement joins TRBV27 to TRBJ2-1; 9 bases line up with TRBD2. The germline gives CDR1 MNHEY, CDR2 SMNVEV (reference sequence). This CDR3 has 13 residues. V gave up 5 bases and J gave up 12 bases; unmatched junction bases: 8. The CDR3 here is CASSPVAGVGQFF. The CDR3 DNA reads TGTGCCAGCAGTCCCGTAGCGGGGGTAGGGCAGTTCTTC.

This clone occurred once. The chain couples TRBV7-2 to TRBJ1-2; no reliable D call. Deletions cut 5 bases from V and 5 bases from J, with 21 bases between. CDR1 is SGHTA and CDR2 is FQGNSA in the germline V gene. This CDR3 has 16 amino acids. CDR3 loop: CASSPSRTGFQYGYTF. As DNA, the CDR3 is TGTGCCAGCAGCCCGTCACGAACCGGTTTTCAGTATGGCTACACCTTC.

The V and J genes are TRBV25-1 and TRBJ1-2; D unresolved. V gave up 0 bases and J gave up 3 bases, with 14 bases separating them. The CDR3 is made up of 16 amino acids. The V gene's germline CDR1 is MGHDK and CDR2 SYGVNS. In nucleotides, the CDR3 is TGTGCCAGCAGTGAATATTGGTCAGGAGGGCACTATGGCTACACCTTC. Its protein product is CASSEYWSGGHYGYTF.

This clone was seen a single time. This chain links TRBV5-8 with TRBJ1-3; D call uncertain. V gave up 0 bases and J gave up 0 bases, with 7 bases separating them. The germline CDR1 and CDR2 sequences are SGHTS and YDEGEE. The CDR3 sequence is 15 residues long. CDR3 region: CASSLAPSSGNTIYF. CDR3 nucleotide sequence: TGTGCCAGCAGCTTGGCGCCGAGCTCTGGAAACACCATATATTTT. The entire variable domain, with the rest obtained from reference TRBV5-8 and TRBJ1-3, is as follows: EAGVTQSPTHLIKTRGQQATLRCSPISGHTSVYWYQQALGLGLQFLLWYDEGEERNRGNFPPRFSGRQFPNYSSELNVNALELEDSALYLCASSLAPSSGNTIYFGEGSWLTVV.

The CDR3 sequence is CASSGSGTSGETQYF. The CDR3 DNA is TGCGCCAGCAGCGGATCCGGGACTAGCGGAGAGACCCAGTACTTC. The rearrangement joins TRBV5-1 to TRBJ2-5; 11 nucleotides line up with TRBD2. This CDR3 has 15 amino acids. Trimming took 4 bases from V and 4 from J; bases not matched to a gene: 6. Looked up from germline, CDR1 is SGHRS and CDR2 is YFSETQ.

The CDR3 region has the DNA TGTGCCAGCAGGACAGGGGGCGCGTATGGCTACACCTTC. Its protein product is CASRTGGAYGYTF. The chain carries TRBV6-1 and TRBJ1-2; 10 positions match TRBD1. The CDR3 extends over 13 amino acids. CDR1 and CDR2 (germline): MNHNS, SASEGT. Trimming cost V 6 bases and J 5 bases; bases outside gene matches: 3.

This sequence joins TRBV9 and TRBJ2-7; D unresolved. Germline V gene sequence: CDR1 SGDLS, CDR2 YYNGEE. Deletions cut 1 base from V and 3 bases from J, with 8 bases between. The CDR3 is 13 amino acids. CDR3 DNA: TGTGCCAGCAGCGTATGTAGGGTCTACGAGCAGTACTTC. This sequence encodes CASSVCRVYEQYF.

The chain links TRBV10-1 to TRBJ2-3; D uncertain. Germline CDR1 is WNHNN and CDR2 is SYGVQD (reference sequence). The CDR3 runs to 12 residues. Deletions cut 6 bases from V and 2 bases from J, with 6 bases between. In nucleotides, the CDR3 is TGCGCCAGCAGCCGCAACACAGATACGCAGTATTTT. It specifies CASSRNTDTQYF.

As DNA, the CDR3 is TGTGCCAGCAGTTCCCTGGAGACCCAGTACTTC. This translates into CASSSLETQYF. The chain combines TRBV6-6 with TRBJ2-5; D is uncertain. CDR3 size: 11 residues. V lost 4 bases to trimming and J lost 5 bases, with 5 bases between them. Germline CDR1 is MNHNY and CDR2 is SVGAGI (reference sequence).

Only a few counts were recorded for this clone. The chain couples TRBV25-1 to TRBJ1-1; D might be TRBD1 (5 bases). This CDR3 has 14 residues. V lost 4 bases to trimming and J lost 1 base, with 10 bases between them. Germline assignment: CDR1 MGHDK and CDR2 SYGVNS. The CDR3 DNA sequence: TGTGCCAGCAGTGCAGCCCAGGGGAACACTGAAGCTTTCTTT. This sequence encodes CASSAAQGNTEAFF.

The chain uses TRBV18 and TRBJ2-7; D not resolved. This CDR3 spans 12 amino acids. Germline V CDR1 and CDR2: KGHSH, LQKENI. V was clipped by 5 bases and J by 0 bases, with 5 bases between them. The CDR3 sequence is CASSSSSYEQYF. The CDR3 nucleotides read TGTGCCAGCTCATCAAGCTCCTACGAGCAGTACTTC.

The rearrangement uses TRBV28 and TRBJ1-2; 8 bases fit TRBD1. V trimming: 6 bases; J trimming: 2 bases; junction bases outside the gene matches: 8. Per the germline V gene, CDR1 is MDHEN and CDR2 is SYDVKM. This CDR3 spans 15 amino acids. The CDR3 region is CASRLDRTGNYGYTF. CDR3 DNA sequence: TGTGCCAGCAGGTTGGATCGGACAGGGAACTATGGCTACACCTTC.

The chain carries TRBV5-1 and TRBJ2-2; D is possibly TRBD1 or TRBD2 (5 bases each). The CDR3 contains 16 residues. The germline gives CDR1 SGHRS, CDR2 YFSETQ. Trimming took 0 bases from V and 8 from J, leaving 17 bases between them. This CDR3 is CASSLALGESTGELFF. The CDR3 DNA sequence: TGCGCCAGCAGCTTGGCCCTAGGGGAGAGTACGGGGGAGCTGTTTTTT.

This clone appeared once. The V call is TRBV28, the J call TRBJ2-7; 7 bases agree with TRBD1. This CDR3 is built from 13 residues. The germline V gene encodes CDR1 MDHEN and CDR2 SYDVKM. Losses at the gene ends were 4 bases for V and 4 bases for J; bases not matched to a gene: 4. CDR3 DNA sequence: TGTGCCAGCAGTTCCCGGGACAGATACGAGCAGTACTTC. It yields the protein CASSSRDRYEQYF. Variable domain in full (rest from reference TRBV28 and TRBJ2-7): DVKVTQSSRYLVKRTGEKVFLECVQDMDHENMFWYRQDPGLGLRLIYFSYDVKMKEKGDIPEGYSVSREKKERFSLILESASTNQTSMYLCASSSRDRYEQYFGPGTRLTVT.

The CDR3 DNA reads TGTGCCATCAGCGATACCGGGACACCCTCCTACGAGCAGTACTTC. The encoded protein is CAISDTGTPSYEQYF. The J gene is TRBJ2-7, the V gene TRBV10-3, with D tentatively TRBD1 (6 bases). Trimming took off 6 bases at V and 0 bases at J, with 15 bases between the two ends. The V gene's germline CDR1 is ENHRY and CDR2 SYGVKD. The CDR3 runs to 15 residues.

The CDR3 here is CASSGQGAGIQYF. Written as DNA, the CDR3 is TGTGCCAGCAGCGGACAGGGGGCTGGCATTCAGTACTTC. V is TRBV6-1 and J is TRBJ2-4, with 11 bases identical to TRBD1. V lost 6 bases and J lost 9; bases outside the gene matches: 4. CDR3 length equals 13 residues. CDR1 MNHNS and CDR2 SASEGT come from the germline V gene.

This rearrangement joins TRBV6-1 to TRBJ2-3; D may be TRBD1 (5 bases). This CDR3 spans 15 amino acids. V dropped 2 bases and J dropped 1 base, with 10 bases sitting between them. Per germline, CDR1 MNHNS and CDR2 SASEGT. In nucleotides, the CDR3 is TGTGCCAGCAGTGAACAGGGATCCGGCACAGATACGCAGTATTTT. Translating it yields CASSEQGSGTDTQYF.

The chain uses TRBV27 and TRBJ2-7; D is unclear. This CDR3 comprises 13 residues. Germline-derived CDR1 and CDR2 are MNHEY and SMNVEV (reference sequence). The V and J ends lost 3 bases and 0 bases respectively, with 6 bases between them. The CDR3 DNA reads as TGTGCCAGCAGTTTTAGAAGCTCCTACGAGCAGTACTTC. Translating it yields CASSFRSSYEQYF.

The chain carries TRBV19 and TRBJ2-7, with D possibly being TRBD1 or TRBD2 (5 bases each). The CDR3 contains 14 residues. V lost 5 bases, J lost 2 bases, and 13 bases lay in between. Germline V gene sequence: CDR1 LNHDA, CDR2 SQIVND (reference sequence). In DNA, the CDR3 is TGTGCCAGTAGTTACGGGGACCCGACCTACGAGCAGTACTTC. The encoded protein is CASSYGDPTYEQYF. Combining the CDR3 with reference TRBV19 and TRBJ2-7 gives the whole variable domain DGGITQSPKYLFRKEGQNVTLSCEQNLNHDAMYWYRQDPGQGLRLIYYSQIVNDFQKGDIAEGYSVSREKKESFPLTVTSAQKNPTAFYLCASSYGDPTYEQYFGPGTRLTVT.

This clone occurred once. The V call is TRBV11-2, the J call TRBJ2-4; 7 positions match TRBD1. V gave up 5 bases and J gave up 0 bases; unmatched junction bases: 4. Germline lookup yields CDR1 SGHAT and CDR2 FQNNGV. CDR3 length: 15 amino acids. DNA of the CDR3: TGTGCCAGCAGCCGAGGGGGCCTAGCCAAAAACATTCAGTACTTC. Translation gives CASSRGGLAKNIQYF.

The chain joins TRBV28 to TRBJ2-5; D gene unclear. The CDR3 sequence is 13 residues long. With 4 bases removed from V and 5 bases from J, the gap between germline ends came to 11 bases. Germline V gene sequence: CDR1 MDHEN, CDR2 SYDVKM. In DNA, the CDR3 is TGTGCCAGCAGTTCCCAAAACGGGGAGACCCAGTACTTC. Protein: CASSSQNGETQYF.

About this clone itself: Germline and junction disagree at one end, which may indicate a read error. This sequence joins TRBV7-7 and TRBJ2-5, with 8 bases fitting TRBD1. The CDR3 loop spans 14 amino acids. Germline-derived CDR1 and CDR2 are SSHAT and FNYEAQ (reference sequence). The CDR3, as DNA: TGTGCTAGCAGCCAGACAGGGGTCGGGGAGACCCAGTACTTC. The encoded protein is CASSQTGVGETQYF.

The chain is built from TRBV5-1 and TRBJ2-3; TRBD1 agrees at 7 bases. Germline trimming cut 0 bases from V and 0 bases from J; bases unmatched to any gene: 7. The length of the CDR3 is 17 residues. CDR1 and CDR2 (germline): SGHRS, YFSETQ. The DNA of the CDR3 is TGCGCCAGCAGCTTGGGGACAGGATACTCTAGCACAGATACGCAGTATTTT. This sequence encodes CASSLGTGYSSTDTQYF.